The next 25 T cell receptor beta chains were all read from a single sample in a study of post-analysis software for immune sequencing data. No cognate antigen is known for these TCRs. Unique molecular identifiers were present in the TCR beta cDNA libraries. TCRdb re-called the PCR reads with MiXCR, one entry per CDR3 protein. The sample consists of 740,000 or so distinct CDR3 sequences, about 57% of them appearing once. Study-level findings and limits: Compared with controls, patients had more of about 5 TRBV segments, including TRBV5-6, TRBV5-1 and TRBV20-1.

The sample consisted of blood. All receptors come from a girl aged 5-17 years with multiple sclerosis.

The chain employs TRBV10-3 and TRBJ2-5; D possibly matches TRBD1 or TRBD2 (5 bases each). The CDR3 sequence is 12 residues long. Germline loops: CDR1 ENHRY, CDR2 SYGVKD. V lost 10 bases and J 5 bases, leaving 14 bases between the germline ends. The CDR3 sequence is CATGASYETQYF. In DNA, the CDR3 is TGTGCCACCGGGGCTAGTTATGAGACCCAGTACTTC.

The J gene is TRBJ1-1, the V gene TRBV5-1; D remains ambiguous. CDR3 length equals 14 residues. Trimming stripped 7 bases from V and 4 bases from J, with 17 bases between. Germline CDR1 and CDR2: SGHRS and YFSETQ. DNA for the CDR3: TGCGCCAGCGGCCCCGGCCACCGGGGCACTGAAGCTTTCTTT. Protein sequence: CASGPGHRGTEAFF.

V and J are TRBV5-1 and TRBJ1-2; D possibly corresponds to TRBD1 (6 bases). V was trimmed by 2 bases and J by 8 bases, leaving 22 bases between them. CDR3 size: 16 residues. Germline CDR1 SGHRS, CDR2 YFSETQ. This CDR3 is CASSLGPGAAEGGYTF. The CDR3 region has the DNA TGCGCCAGCAGCTTAGGGCCGGGGGCCGCCGAGGGAGGCTACACCTTC.

The chain uses TRBV10-3 and TRBJ1-2; no reliable D call. Between the trimmed V and J ends, which lost 7 bases and 5 bases, there was a span of 14 bases. Germline V CDR1 and CDR2: ENHRY, SYGVKD. This CDR3 region has 13 residues. In DNA, the CDR3 is TGTGCCATCACGACGACGGGGAAATATGGCTACACCTTC. Its translation: CAITTTGKYGYTF.

This clonotype has just a few counts. This sequence joins TRBV11-2 and TRBJ1-1; D not certain. Trimming took 1 base from V and 5 from J, leaving 8 bases between them. Germline CDR1 and CDR2: SGHAT and FQNNGV. There are 13 residues in the CDR3. In DNA form, the CDR3 reads TGTGCCAGCAGCTTAGCTCCCGAAACTGAAGCTTTCTTT. Translated, it gives CASSLAPETEAFF.

The chain uses TRBV7-2 and TRBJ2-5, with 10 nucleotides matching TRBD2. With 5 bases clipped from V and 3 bases from J, the junction kept 12 bases outside the gene matches. Germline CDR1 SGHTA, CDR2 FQGNSA. The CDR3 runs 17 residues. The CDR3 coding sequence is TGTGCCAGCAGCGGCAAGACTAGCGGGCGCGTTAAAGAGACCCAGTACTTC. Amino acids: CASSGKTSGRVKETQYF.

This sequence joins TRBV14 and TRBJ2-1; 12 bases agree with TRBD2. Germline CDR1 and CDR2: SGHDN and FVKESK. The CDR3 sequence is 14 residues long. Losses at the gene ends were 7 bases for V and 4 bases for J; bases not matched to a gene: 2. The CDR3, as DNA: TGTGCCAGCAACCTAGCGGGAGGGTACAATGAGCAGTTCTTC. It is translated as CASNLAGGYNEQFF.

The rearrangement links TRBV7-2 to TRBJ1-2, with unresolved D. Germline V CDR1 and CDR2: SGHTA, FQGNSA. The CDR3 has 15 amino acids. V lost 3 bases, J lost 1 base, and 12 bases lay in between. The CDR3 sequence is CASSFGGGINYGYTF. CDR3 bases: TGTGCCAGCAGCTTCGGCGGCGGTATTAACTATGGCTACACCTTC.

In its sample, this clonotype was seen a few times. This chain uses TRBV6-6 with TRBJ2-5; D tentatively reads TRBD1 or TRBD2 (6 bases each). The CDR3 consists of 14 residues. Per the germline V gene, CDR1 is MNHNY and CDR2 is SVGAGI (reference sequence). Trimming removed 1 base from V and 5 bases from J, with 11 bases in between. The CDR3 protein is CASSYWGAHETQYF. The CDR3 DNA reads TGTGCCAGCAGTTACTGGGGGGCGCACGAGACCCAGTACTTC.

This clonotype was found a few times. The chain carries TRBV7-9 and TRBJ1-1, with 8 bases identical to TRBD1. The V gene end was trimmed by 5 bases and the J gene end by 1 base; junction bases not matched to a gene: 6. Germline V lookup: CDR1 SEHNR, CDR2 FQNEAQ (reference sequence). CDR3 length: 15 amino acids. The CDR3: CASSAAGTGNTEAFF. CDR3 sequence (DNA): TGTGCCAGCAGCGCTGCCGGGACAGGGAACACTGAAGCTTTCTTT.

This clonotype was counted only a few times. The chain recombines TRBV6-5 with TRBJ2-7, with D unresolved. Germline loops: CDR1 MNHEY, CDR2 SVGAGI. V lost 6 bases and J lost 0, with 12 bases in between. This CDR3 spans 14 amino acids. The CDR3 region has the DNA TGTGCCAGCAGCCCATTAGCCTCCTCCTACGAGCAGTACTTC. Protein sequence: CASSPLASSYEQYF.

The V call is TRBV28, the J call TRBJ1-5; TRBD1 matches at 9 bases. Trimming took 6 bases from V and 9 from J; bases not matched to a gene: 6. Germline loops: CDR1 MDHEN, CDR2 SYDVKM. This CDR3 spans 13 amino acids. This CDR3 is CASRPGTGLPQHF. The CDR3 region has the DNA TGTGCCAGCAGACCCGGGACAGGGCTGCCCCAGCATTTT.

The chain carries TRBV3-1 and TRBJ1-1; no clear D. Germline CDR1 and CDR2: LGHDT and YNNKEL (reference sequence). Trimming removed 0 bases from V and 4 bases from J, with 3 bases in between. The CDR3 spans 12 residues. CDR3 region: CASSQEVTEAFF. The DNA for the CDR3 is TGTGCCAGCAGCCAAGAGGTCACTGAAGCTTTCTTT.

This clonotype was recorded a few times. The chain employs TRBV5-1 and TRBJ2-3; D unresolved. Germline V lookup: CDR1 SGHRS, CDR2 YFSETQ. This CDR3 region has 15 residues. V was trimmed by 0 bases and J by 6 bases, leaving 14 bases between them. The CDR3 DNA follows: TGCGCCAGCAGCTTGGCCAGCGCTGGGGTTGATACGCAGTATTTT. As protein: CASSLASAGVDTQYF. Looking up the rest from reference TRBV5-1 and TRBJ2-3 gives the full variable domain: KAGVTQTPRYLIKTRGQQVTLSCSPISGHRSVSWYQQTPGQGLQFLFEYFSETQRNKGNFPGRFSGRQFSNSRSEMNVSTLELGDSALYLCASSLASAGVDTQYFGPGTRLTVL.

The CDR3 nucleotides are TGCGCCAGCAGCCAAGATCAGGAGCCTTACACAGATACGCAGTATTTT. Its translation is CASSQDQEPYTDTQYF. J is TRBJ2-3 and V is TRBV4-1; D gene ambiguous. V was pared by 0 bases and J by 2 bases, with 12 bases between. Per the germline V gene, CDR1 is MGHRA and CDR2 is YSYEKL. The CDR3 loop spans 16 amino acids.

This chain links TRBV25-1 with TRBJ2-7; D is undetermined. The tail of the sequence fits TRBJ2-5 better, so the J call may be wrong. There are 14 residues in the CDR3. Germline V gene data show CDR1 as MGHDK and CDR2 as SYGVNS. CDR3 loop: CASRPDGKSGTQYF. CDR3 coding DNA: TGTGCCAGCAGACCGGACGGAAAGTCGGGGACCCAGTACTTC.

This clonotype was seen a few times. The chain joins TRBV29-1 to TRBJ2-1; D is undetermined. Germline assignment: CDR1 SQVTM and CDR2 ANQGSEA. The germline V and J ends were trimmed by 7 bases and 6 bases, with 13 bases remaining between them. CDR3 length equals 12 residues. Here the CDR3 reads CSARHPVNEQFF. As DNA, the CDR3 is TGCAGCGCCCGCCACCCGGTCAATGAGCAGTTCTTC.

The count of this clonotype is one. CDR3 sequence reads: CASSLGTLGRGSEAFF. In DNA, the CDR3 is TGCGCCAGCAGCTTGGGTACCCTAGGACGCGGGAGTGAAGCTTTCTTT. J is TRBJ1-1 and V is TRBV5-1; D call uncertain. CDR1 SGHRS and CDR2 YFSETQ come from the germline V gene. V lost 0 bases to trimming and J lost 7 bases, with 19 bases between them. The CDR3 is 16 residues long.

This rearrangement joins TRBV2 to TRBJ1-5; D unresolved. V was pared by 5 bases and J by 2 bases, with 10 bases between. There are 14 residues in the CDR3. Per germline, CDR1 SNHLY and CDR2 FYNNEI. The CDR3 loop reads CASSWQQGNQPQHF. CDR3 DNA: TGTGCCAGCAGTTGGCAGCAGGGCAATCAGCCCCAGCATTTT.

The table lists this clonotype with a few counts. The gene calls are TRBV20-1 and TRBJ2-7; D possibly corresponds to TRBD1 (5 bases). V was cut by 6 bases and J by 1 base, with 7 bases left in between. Germline V gene lookup returns CDR1 DFQATT and CDR2 SNEGSKA (reference sequence). This CDR3 is built from 11 residues. The CDR3 sequence is CSARASYEQYF. The CDR3 nucleotides read TGCAGTGCCAGGGCTTCCTACGAGCAGTACTTC.

The chain is built from TRBV6-5 and TRBJ1-1; D might be TRBD1 (5 bases). Trimming left V 8 bases short and J 4 bases short, with 17 bases between. This CDR3 is 14 amino acids long. Germline loops: CDR1 MNHEY, CDR2 SVGAGI. The CDR3 region is CASVPRGVSTEAFF. The CDR3 nucleotides read TGTGCCAGCGTCCCGAGGGGAGTATCCACTGAAGCTTTCTTT.

The J gene is TRBJ2-4, the V gene TRBV11-2; a weak D match, TRBD1 (5 bases). With the DNA end fitting TRBJ2-7 better, the J assignment may be wrong. CDR1 and CDR2 (germline): SGHAT, FQNNGV. This CDR3 has 12 residues. The CDR3 region has the DNA TGTGCCAGCGGGCCCAGGGTCGACGAGCAGTACTTC. Encoded protein: CASGPRVDEQYF.

There are a few counts of this clonotype. The rearrangement links TRBV10-1 to TRBJ2-7; D is ambiguous. This CDR3 has 12 residues. V was trimmed by 3 bases and J by 4 bases, leaving 7 bases between them. Germline V gene data show CDR1 as WNHNN and CDR2 as SYGVQD (reference sequence). The CDR3 loop is CASSDPNYEQYF. The CDR3 DNA sequence: TGCGCCAGCAGTGACCCAAATTACGAGCAGTACTTC.

This clonotype came up once. This chain connects TRBV5-6 to TRBJ2-7, with D perhaps being TRBD1 or TRBD2 (5 bases each). Trimming stripped 1 base from V and 7 bases from J, with 18 bases between. The CDR3 totals 15 residues. The germline V gene has CDR1 SGHDT and CDR2 YYEEEE. The CDR3, as DNA: TGTGCCAGCAGCTTGCTGGGACCTCAACAGCTGGAGCAGTACTTC. Amino acids: CASSLLGPQQLEQYF.

This clonotype was observed a few times. This chain connects TRBV2 to TRBJ1-2, with D uncertain. This CDR3 contains 13 residues. The germline V gene encodes CDR1 SNHLY and CDR2 FYNNEI. Trimming left V 6 bases short and J 2 bases short, with 10 bases between. CDR3 loop: CASREQPNYGYTF. The CDR3 DNA follows: TGTGCCAGCAGGGAACAACCAAACTATGGCTACACCTTC.